This T cell receptor beta chain was profiled in a study of T cell responses to AZD1222 COVID-19 vaccine listed by TCRdb under 2021. Turning to the overall study: TCR sequencing covered fewer than 250 trial participants: 200 to 210 given two doses of AZD1222 and 26 given two doses of MenACWY control vaccine. Trial participants were enrolled into age subgroups of 18-55, 56-69 and 70-plus years, which contained approximately 150, 28 and 58 TCR-sequenced participants, respectively.

Looking up the germline V gene yields CDR1 MDHEN and CDR2 SYDVKM. Counted from cysteine to phenylalanine, this CDR3 has 12 amino acids. Kept here is only the CDR3 DNA, which spans 36 bases and is read in frame from base 1. Cut back by 4 bases and 4 bases, the V and J ends lie 7 bases apart. Interpreted using the paper, the time point label stands for: about 28 days (+/-7) after the second vaccine dose. Because spike-specific TCR depth and breadth did not differ between the two schedules, AZD1222 recipients who got a second dose at roughly 4 weeks were pooled with those who got a second dose at roughly 12 weeks. The vaccinee samples were drawn from two UK trials, COV001 and COV002, one of which was a single-blind randomized controlled phase 2/3 trial testing AZD1222 (ChAdOx1 nCoV-19) in healthy adults. For TCRbeta chain sequencing, PBMC samples were collected from trial participants at day 0 and at day 28 after the second dose.

On this clone itself: This receptor's antigen is unknown. No much larger clone is present one base from it, and per-base qualities are unavailable.

Study-wide conclusions, independent of this receptor: Because no day 14 peak-response samples were available, repertoires were characterized only after the peak T cell response. Participants were mostly white British, with more females than males. The authors suggested clonal diversity may have been underestimated. The vaccine-associated CD4 TCRs covered the entire spike protein, and the dominant responses fell in regions 160-218 and 743-854. Conclusions about previously exposed vaccinees are limited, since just six AZD1222 recipients were seropositive for SARS-CoV-2 at baseline. Reportedly, almost half of the unique spike-specific TCRs recognized epitopes lying outside the regions that are mutated in the B.1.351 and B.1.1.7 variants. The 56-69-year group was small, and its depth increase did not reach significance, likely because of low power. A significant rise in spike-specific TCR breadth and depth was observed after two AZD1222 doses relative to day 0 and relative to MenACWY recipients.

The CDR3 regions of human TCRbeta chains were analyzed by immunosequencing. The authors' pipeline ran thus. Repertoire TCRs were matched against a reference library of SARS-CoV-2-specific TCRs generated with the MIRA antigen-specificity platform. Breadth was defined as the fraction of unique TCRs that were SARS-CoV-2-associated, and depth was defined as the fraction of total T cells that were SARS-CoV-2-associated. Each spike-specific TCR was assigned to its reactive spike region and to a CD4 or CD8 class using the MIRA data. Log10-transformed breadth and depth values were compared by one-way ANOVA with Sidak's multiple comparisons tests. This is the immuneACCESS table as TCRdb keeps it, with only in-frame sequences that have V and J called. A part of the clones is gone; compared with another copy, unresolved V genes explain less than half, and the rest is unexplained. That table is the source of V, J and clone size, and D and trimming were worked out from the DNA. The sample records fewer than 200,000 clones, just over 85% of which are singletons. The top ten clonotypes cover around a tenth of the sample.

The chain is made from TRBV28 and TRBJ1-1; the D segment cannot be called with confidence. The receptor's source is an adult who received the AZD1222 COVID-19 vaccine. Sequences were derived from peripheral blood, sampled 28 days after the second AZD1222 dose. The CDR3 amino acid sequence is: CASSSGSTEAFF. The DNA sequence is given as TGTGCCAGCAGTTCGGGATCCACTGAAGCTTTCTTT.